A single sample is the source of the 2 T cell receptor beta chains below, sequenced in a study of cytomegalovirus exposure and HLA in healthy donors (dated by TCRdb to the late 2010s). Libraries were constructed by the immunoSEQ multiplex PCR assay. The multiplex PCR relied on a mix of 60 forward primers for TCR Vbeta segments and 13 reverse primers for TCR Jbeta segments. Imported from immuneACCESS, the table was reduced by TCRdb to in-frame sequences with V and J called. These copies leave out some clones; in studies compared against another copy, an unresolved V gene accounts for under half, and the cause of the remainder is not known. In all, the sample holds more than 140,000 clones, and around 82% of those were seen once. Approximately 3.2% of the sample is taken by the ten largest. The material sequenced was PBMCs. The receptors come from a man between 18 and 29 years old in good health and CMV-seropositive.

The rearrangement joins TRBV11-2 to TRBJ2-7; TRBD2 matches at 10 bases. Per germline, CDR1 SGHAT and CDR2 FQNNGV. Trimming cost V 1 base and J 4 bases; bases outside gene matches: 4. CDR3 length: 15 residues. CDR3 amino acids: CASSLASGRGYEQYF. The CDR3 bases are TGTGCCAGCAGCTTAGCTAGCGGGAGAGGGTACGAGCAGTACTTC.

The chain carries TRBV28 and TRBJ1-2; D is unclear. The germline V gene has CDR1 MDHEN and CDR2 SYDVKM. Trimming cost V 2 bases and J 4 bases, with 17 bases left between them. The CDR3 totals 16 residues. The CDR3 region has the DNA TGTGCCAGCAGTTTAAAGCTCGGGAATATGGGCTATGGCTACACCTTC. Translating it yields CASSLKLGNMGYGYTF.